This T cell receptor (beta chain) came from a study of blood T cell repertoires in COVID-19. Study summary: Nucleic acid was either cDNA or gDNA, and it came from T cells, B-cell-depleted T cells, or PBMCs.

Sequencing used immunoSEQ multiplex PCR; TCRdb keeps in-frame clones, though not all of them. The sample shows 150,000 to 250,000 clones, 79% of them seen only once. The receptor was derived from a woman aged 40 to 49 with COVID-19, enrolled during active disease. The specimen was peripheral blood.

As DNA, the CDR3 is TGTGCCAGCAGCTTGGTTGGACAGACCTATGGCTACACCTTC. The encoded protein is CASSLVGQTYGYTF. This chain joins TRBV5-4 and TRBJ1-2; maybe TRBD1 (6 bases). Trimming removed 0 bases at V and 4 bases at J, with 10 bases between. This CDR3 contains 14 residues. Per the germline V gene, CDR1 is SGHNT and CDR2 is YYREEE (reference sequence).